This T cell receptor beta chain was sequenced for a study of technical replicates of blood from a few donors (TCRdb year 2017). Libraries came from the immunoSEQ multiplex PCR assay. TCRdb obtained this table from immuneACCESS and retained in-frame rearrangements with V and J assigned. These tables miss some clones; where compared with another copy, unresolved V genes account for less than half of the shortfall, and the remainder is unexplained. The sample contains about 73,000 clones, roughly 93% of them found a single time. Approximately 0.24% of the sample rests with the top ten. This clone has just one count. No cognate antigen has been identified for it. Base-call qualities are not available, and no considerably larger clone is one nucleotide away. This clonotype was obtained from a human donor in good health. Sequenced sample: T cells isolated from PBMCs.

The CDR3 sequence is CASSSRVLLSYEQYF. The sequenced DNA: TGTGCCAGCAGTTCCAGGGTCCTCCTCTCCTACGAGCAGTACTTC. Recombination joined TRBV6-6 with TRBJ2-7, with TRBD1 as a weak D call on 5 bases. Including cysteine and phenylalanine, the CDR3 has 15 amino acids. Only the CDR3 region is kept as DNA, spanning 45 bases read in frame from base 1. Reading the germline V gene (reference sequence) gives CDR1 MNHNY and CDR2 SVGAGI. Between the V and J ends, shortened by 4 bases and 0 bases respectively, the junction contains 13 bases.